A selection of T cell receptor beta chains follows, all from one sample in a study of vaccination and CD4 T cells after COVID-19. TCRdb reprocessed the PCR reads via MiXCR and lists one record per CDR3 protein. This table holds under 20,000 distinct CDR3 sequences, 40% to 60% found once. Their antigens remain unidentified. The specimen was CD4+ T cells from blood, cultured in vitro, collected before SARS-CoV-2 vaccination. The receptor source for this set is a human donor who had recovered from COVID-19. Both conserved end residues are part of each CDR3. The D gene is left open where the match is weak.

TRBV6-5,TRBJ2-2,.,CASSYPPGRPNTGELFF
TRBV10-3,TRBJ1-2,.,CAISASSGEWGYGYTF
TRBV20-1,TRBJ2-3,TRBD2,CSARLGTSGSSTDTQYF
TRBV30,TRBJ2-1,.,CAWSLKGGTISSYNEQFF
TRBV28,TRBJ2-2,.,CASRPNRGTGELFF
TRBV20-1,TRBJ1-4,TRBD1,CSARETGEDEKLFF
TRBV7-3,TRBJ2-1,.,CASSLTENEQFF
TRBV7-9,TRBJ1-1,TRBD1,CASSLRTGGEEGAFF
TRBV28,TRBJ2-4,.,CASSPRRAPPDQYF
TRBV19,TRBJ2-1,TRBD2,CASSTLTSGISYNEQFF
TRBV4-1,TRBJ2-5,TRBD2,CASSQVSRLAKETQYF
TRBV5-1,TRBJ1-5,.,CASSLDPVNQPQHF
TRBV19,TRBJ2-5,.,CASSPRSGGETQYF
TRBV7-3,TRBJ2-3,TRBD1,CASSHRAGGPPDTQYF
TRBV20-1,TRBJ1-5,TRBD1,CSATQGARTYNQPQHF
TRBV20-1,TRBJ2-1,.,CSARGTARGPDEQFF
TRBV10-3,TRBJ2-3,.,CAIMRADTQYF
TRBV7-6,TRBJ1-5,TRBD1,CASSLRQGAGQPQHF
TRBV28,TRBJ2-3,TRBD2,CASSLLSGRSADTQYF
TRBV12-3/TRBV12-4,TRBJ2-7,TRBD2,CASSPPEREGPISYEQYF
TRBV6-2/TRBV6-3,TRBJ2-1,TRBD1,CASSYSGGLVNEQFF
TRBV20-1,TRBJ2-5,.,CSAPGFQETQYF
TRBV12-3/TRBV12-4,TRBJ2-1,.,CASSLDEREQFF
TRBV20-1,TRBJ1-3,.,CSAAPGLPGNTIYF
TRBV5-1,TRBJ1-2,.,CASREENYGYTF
TRBV20-1,TRBJ2-2,.,CSATRGGLGTGELFF
TRBV24-1,TRBJ2-5,TRBD1,CAASDLPAWTGTRETQYF
TRBV19,TRBJ2-7,.,CASSRRRTEDYEQYF
TRBV5-4,TRBJ2-5,TRBD1,CASSLEGQGQETQYF
TRBV20-1,TRBJ2-3,.,CSASVGGTSSTDTQYF
TRBV11-3,TRBJ2-1,.,CASSSPGGAFDNEQFF
TRBV6-1,TRBJ2-6,.,CASSRDPPGSGANVLTF
TRBV5-4,TRBJ2-1,.,CASTPSVSYNEQFF
TRBV20-1,TRBJ2-3,.,CSARGPGEGTDTQYF
TRBV5-5,TRBJ2-1,TRBD2,CASSPRTSGYNEQFF
TRBV10-3,TRBJ2-3,.,CAIRQNKGGTDTQYF
TRBV27,TRBJ2-1,.,CASSGYNEQFF
TRBV21-1,TRBJ2-7,.,CASSTGQGPLNEQYF
TRBV10-3,TRBJ1-2,.,CAISAGSNYGYTF
TRBV6-1,TRBJ2-7,TRBD1,CASKFGQGSDEQYF
TRBV10-1,TRBJ2-3,TRBD1,CASSLGQPMPDTQYF
TRBV7-2,TRBJ2-2,.,CASSLQMSNTGELFF
TRBV6-9,TRBJ1-5,.,CASSSRGKSNQPQHF
TRBV30,TRBJ2-1,.,CAWMSGEFGEQFF
TRBV20-1,TRBJ1-3,.,CSAILLSSGNTIYF
TRBV6-1,TRBJ2-3,TRBD2,CASRREREARDTQYF
TRBV20-1,TRBJ1-6,.,CSARTSLNSPLHF
TRBV6-2/TRBV6-3,TRBJ2-3,TRBD2,CASRTLPGLGVDTQYF
TRBV6-2/TRBV6-3,TRBJ1-1,.,CASSYLANTEAFF
TRBV18,TRBJ2-7,.,CASSPPANYEQYF
TRBV5-1,TRBJ2-5,.,CASSPTGEETQYF
TRBV6-2/TRBV6-3,TRBJ2-5,.,CASSYVTGAETQYF
TRBV20-1,TRBJ2-7,TRBD1,CSARMRNRQGAGNEQYF
TRBV6-5,TRBJ2-5,.,CASSYGKETQYF